The rows below give T cell receptor beta chains drawn from one sample of a study of vaccination and CD4 T cells after COVID-19. Their specific antigens are unknown. In TCRdb, the PCR reads were re-called with MiXCR into one record per CDR3 protein. The data contain about 16,000 distinct CDR3 sequences, roughly two fifths of them seen just once; the ten biggest clones take up roughly 8.1%. What was sequenced was CD4+ T cells from blood, cultured in vitro. The receptor set was obtained from a human donor who had recovered from COVID-19. Each CDR3 is given with its conserved first and last residue. Each record gives: V gene, J gene, clone size, D gene, CDR3 DNA, CDR3 protein. A D gene is named only where the DNA matches it firmly. Clone size is stated in some rows and not others, as once, few, many or a class when expanded.

v_call: TRBV15; j_call: TRBJ2-5; clone_size: few; d_call: NA; cdr3_nt: TGTGCCACCAGTACAGGGTACCGAGAGACCCAGTACTTC; cdr3_aa: CATSTGYRETQYF
v_call: TRBV19; j_call: TRBJ1-1; clone_size: few; d_call: TRBD1; cdr3_nt: TGTGCCAGTAGGGCAGACAGGGGACGGAACACTGAAGCTTTCTTT; cdr3_aa: CASRADRGRNTEAFF
v_call: TRBV7-2; j_call: TRBJ2-6; clone_size: NA; d_call: NA; cdr3_nt: TGTGCCAGCAGCTTAGGTGGGCCAGCTTCCTCTGGGGCCAACGTCCTGACTTTC; cdr3_aa: CASSLGGPASSGANVLTF
v_call: TRBV20-1; j_call: TRBJ2-1; clone_size: few; d_call: NA; cdr3_nt: TGCAGTGCTAGGGACCTGGGGAATGAGCAGTTCTTC; cdr3_aa: CSARDLGNEQFF
v_call: TRBV2; j_call: TRBJ1-5; clone_size: medium-sized; d_call: TRBD1; cdr3_nt: TGTGCCAGCAGTTCGGACAGGTTGAATCAGCCCCAGCATTTT; cdr3_aa: CASSSDRLNQPQHF
v_call: TRBV15; j_call: TRBJ2-7; clone_size: few; d_call: TRBD2; cdr3_nt: TGTGCCACCAGCAGAACGGGAGGGGGACCTTCCTACGAGCAGTACTTC; cdr3_aa: CATSRTGGGPSYEQYF
v_call: TRBV7-2; j_call: TRBJ1-2; clone_size: few; d_call: TRBD1; cdr3_nt: TGTGCCAGCAGCCGAAGTGGGGACAGGGCCTATGGCTACACCTTC; cdr3_aa: CASSRSGDRAYGYTF
v_call: TRBV27; j_call: TRBJ2-3; clone_size: few; d_call: TRBD2; cdr3_nt: TGTGCCAGCAGTTTTATGGTTAGCGGGGGGAACAACGTAGGTACGCAGTATTTT; cdr3_aa: CASSFMVSGGNNVGTQYF
v_call: TRBV10-3; j_call: TRBJ2-7; clone_size: NA; d_call: TRBD1; cdr3_nt: TGTGCCATCAACGGACAGGGGGCTTTCGAGCAGTACTTC; cdr3_aa: CAINGQGAFEQYF
v_call: TRBV10-1; j_call: TRBJ2-3; clone_size: NA; d_call: TRBD1; cdr3_nt: TGCGCCAGCAATACAGGGGAAGGAACGCAGTATTTT; cdr3_aa: CASNTGEGTQYF
v_call: TRBV6-1; j_call: TRBJ1-6; clone_size: few; d_call: NA; cdr3_nt: TGTGCCAGCAGCCTCCCGGGGTCCAATTCACCCCTCCACTTT; cdr3_aa: CASSLPGSNSPLHF
v_call: TRBV2; j_call: TRBJ1-2; clone_size: few; d_call: NA; cdr3_nt: TGTGCCAGCAGTATTTCACAGGAGAACTATGGCTACACCTTC; cdr3_aa: CASSISQENYGYTF
v_call: TRBV6-1; j_call: TRBJ2-3; clone_size: NA; d_call: NA; cdr3_nt: TGTGCCAGCAGCGTTCAGGGGTTCACAGATACGCAGTATTTT; cdr3_aa: CASSVQGFTDTQYF
v_call: TRBV24-1; j_call: TRBJ2-1; clone_size: few; d_call: NA; cdr3_nt: TGTGCCACCAGAGGATTCAACAATGAGCAGTTCTTC; cdr3_aa: CATRGFNNEQFF
v_call: TRBV2; j_call: TRBJ2-2; clone_size: NA; d_call: NA; cdr3_nt: TGTGCCAGCAGTGAAATTTCGTACACCGGGGAGCTGTTTTTT; cdr3_aa: CASSEISYTGELFF
v_call: TRBV10-3; j_call: TRBJ2-1; clone_size: NA; d_call: NA; cdr3_nt: TGTGCCACCACCCAGGATCCCCGACTTGGGGGATCCTACAATGAGCAGTTCTTC; cdr3_aa: CATTQDPRLGGSYNEQFF
v_call: TRBV4-3; j_call: TRBJ2-5; clone_size: NA; d_call: NA; cdr3_nt: TGCGCCAGCAGCCAAGATTTGGGGGTTGGGACCCAGTACTTC; cdr3_aa: CASSQDLGVGTQYF
v_call: TRBV20-1; j_call: TRBJ2-5; clone_size: NA; d_call: NA; cdr3_nt: TGCAGTGCTAGAGATGGGGGGCGGGAGACCCAGTACTTC; cdr3_aa: CSARDGGRETQYF
v_call: TRBV2; j_call: TRBJ2-5; clone_size: few; d_call: NA; cdr3_nt: TGTGCCAGCAGTTGGTTGGGAGAGACCCAGTACTTC; cdr3_aa: CASSWLGETQYF
v_call: TRBV2; j_call: TRBJ2-3; clone_size: NA; d_call: TRBD2; cdr3_nt: TGTGCCAGTAAAGGACTAGCGGGAGGCGGCTACCTGAGAGATACGCAGTATTTT; cdr3_aa: CASKGLAGGGYLRDTQYF
v_call: TRBV18; j_call: TRBJ1-2; clone_size: NA; d_call: TRBD1; cdr3_nt: TGTGCCAGCTCATCAACGGACAGGGGTTATGGCTACACCTTC; cdr3_aa: CASSSTDRGYGYTF
v_call: TRBV19; j_call: TRBJ1-3; clone_size: NA; d_call: NA; cdr3_nt: TGTGCCAGTAGTACTCTGGGACGGTACGGAAACACCATATATTTT; cdr3_aa: CASSTLGRYGNTIYF
v_call: TRBV27; j_call: TRBJ1-2; clone_size: NA; d_call: NA; cdr3_nt: TGTGCCAGCAGCCGGGCGGGGCGGATCTATGGCTACACCTTC; cdr3_aa: CASSRAGRIYGYTF
v_call: TRBV20-1; j_call: TRBJ2-7; clone_size: NA; d_call: NA; cdr3_nt: TGCAGTGCTAAATCCTACGAGCAGTACTTC; cdr3_aa: CSAKSYEQYF
v_call: TRBV20-1; j_call: TRBJ1-2; clone_size: NA; d_call: NA; cdr3_nt: TGCAGTGCTAGAAATGAGAGGGGGAATTCCTATGGCTACACCTTC; cdr3_aa: CSARNERGNSYGYTF
v_call: TRBV7-2; j_call: TRBJ2-2; clone_size: NA; d_call: NA; cdr3_nt: TGTGCCAGCAGGGGGGACCTCGGGGAGCTGTTTTTT; cdr3_aa: CASRGDLGELFF
v_call: TRBV5-1; j_call: TRBJ2-3; clone_size: NA; d_call: NA; cdr3_nt: TGCGCCAGCAGCTTGGATTCGGGAACAGATACGCAGTATTTT; cdr3_aa: CASSLDSGTDTQYF
v_call: TRBV6-1; j_call: TRBJ2-5; clone_size: NA; d_call: TRBD2; cdr3_nt: TGTGCCAGCAGGGGGAGGACTAGCGGGGGGGCAGAGACCCAGTACTTC; cdr3_aa: CASRGRTSGGAETQYF
v_call: TRBV24-1; j_call: TRBJ1-5; clone_size: NA; d_call: NA; cdr3_nt: TGTGCCACCATTGAGGATAGCAATCAGCCCCAGCATTTT; cdr3_aa: CATIEDSNQPQHF
v_call: TRBV14; j_call: TRBJ1-2; clone_size: NA; d_call: NA; cdr3_nt: TGTGCCAGCAGCCAAGCTGGGGCGCATAGCTATGGCTACACCTTC; cdr3_aa: CASSQAGAHSYGYTF
v_call: TRBV25-1; j_call: TRBJ1-2; clone_size: NA; d_call: NA; cdr3_nt: TGTGCCAGCAGTGCCTCCACAGGGGGCTACACCTTC; cdr3_aa: CASSASTGGYTF
v_call: TRBV6-1; j_call: TRBJ1-2; clone_size: NA; d_call: NA; cdr3_nt: TGTGCCAGCAGTGAATTCTTCATCTATGGCTACACCTTC; cdr3_aa: CASSEFFIYGYTF
v_call: TRBV7-2; j_call: TRBJ2-7; clone_size: NA; d_call: NA; cdr3_nt: TGTGCCAGCAGCCAACAACCCCTCGGGGAGCAGTACTTC; cdr3_aa: CASSQQPLGEQYF
v_call: TRBV10-3; j_call: TRBJ1-5; clone_size: few; d_call: TRBD1; cdr3_nt: TGTGCCATCAGTGACCCTCTACGACAGGGGGCCGGACTTAGCAATCAGCCCCAGCATTTT; cdr3_aa: CAISDPLRQGAGLSNQPQHF
v_call: TRBV24-1; j_call: TRBJ1-5; clone_size: NA; d_call: TRBD1; cdr3_nt: TGTGCCACCAGTGATTCTGGGACAGGGCGCAATCAGCCCCAGCATTTT; cdr3_aa: CATSDSGTGRNQPQHF
v_call: TRBV7-3; j_call: TRBJ2-3; clone_size: NA; d_call: TRBD1; cdr3_nt: TGTGCCAGCAGCTTAAACCCCAGGGGGAGTGGTACAGATACGCAGTATTTT; cdr3_aa: CASSLNPRGSGTDTQYF
v_call: TRBV7-8; j_call: TRBJ1-1; clone_size: few; d_call: NA; cdr3_nt: TGTGCCAGCAGCTTAGTTAGTCGAGGGACGGCCACTGAAGCTTTCTTT; cdr3_aa: CASSLVSRGTATEAFF
v_call: TRBV3-1; j_call: TRBJ1-2; clone_size: NA; d_call: NA; cdr3_nt: TGTGCCAGCAGCCAAGCGACAGGCGCTTCTAACTATGGCTACACCTTC; cdr3_aa: CASSQATGASNYGYTF
v_call: TRBV24-1; j_call: TRBJ1-2; clone_size: few; d_call: NA; cdr3_nt: TGTGCCACCAGTGATTCGGCGGGGGGCTACACCTTC; cdr3_aa: CATSDSAGGYTF
v_call: TRBV5-1; j_call: TRBJ2-2; clone_size: once; d_call: TRBD2; cdr3_nt: TGCGCCAGCAGCTTAAGGACTAGCGGGAGTTCCGGGGAGCTGTTTTTT; cdr3_aa: CASSLRTSGSSGELFF
v_call: TRBV5-1; j_call: TRBJ1-6; clone_size: medium-sized; d_call: NA; cdr3_nt: TGCGCCAGCAGCGGAGGGACGGCGATCGAACCCCTCCACTTT; cdr3_aa: CASSGGTAIEPLHF
v_call: TRBV20-1; j_call: TRBJ1-6; clone_size: NA; d_call: TRBD1; cdr3_nt: TGCAGTGCTAGGGCCGGGACAGCTAATAATTCACCCCTCCACTTT; cdr3_aa: CSARAGTANNSPLHF
v_call: TRBV18; j_call: TRBJ1-5; clone_size: NA; d_call: TRBD1; cdr3_nt: TGTGCCAGCTCACCGGGACAGGTTTGGAGCAATCAGCCCCAGCATTTT; cdr3_aa: CASSPGQVWSNQPQHF
v_call: TRBV2; j_call: TRBJ1-3; clone_size: NA; d_call: NA; cdr3_nt: TGTGCCAGCAGTGCGGGGGTAGCGGGAAACACCATATATTTT; cdr3_aa: CASSAGVAGNTIYF
v_call: TRBV28; j_call: TRBJ1-2; clone_size: once; d_call: NA; cdr3_nt: TGTGCCAGCAGTTTATTAGGGCCTAACTATGGCTACACCTTC; cdr3_aa: CASSLLGPNYGYTF
v_call: TRBV6-1; j_call: TRBJ1-5; clone_size: NA; d_call: TRBD1; cdr3_nt: TGTGCCAGCAGGAAGGGACAGGGGAGGAATCAGCCCCAGCATTTT; cdr3_aa: CASRKGQGRNQPQHF